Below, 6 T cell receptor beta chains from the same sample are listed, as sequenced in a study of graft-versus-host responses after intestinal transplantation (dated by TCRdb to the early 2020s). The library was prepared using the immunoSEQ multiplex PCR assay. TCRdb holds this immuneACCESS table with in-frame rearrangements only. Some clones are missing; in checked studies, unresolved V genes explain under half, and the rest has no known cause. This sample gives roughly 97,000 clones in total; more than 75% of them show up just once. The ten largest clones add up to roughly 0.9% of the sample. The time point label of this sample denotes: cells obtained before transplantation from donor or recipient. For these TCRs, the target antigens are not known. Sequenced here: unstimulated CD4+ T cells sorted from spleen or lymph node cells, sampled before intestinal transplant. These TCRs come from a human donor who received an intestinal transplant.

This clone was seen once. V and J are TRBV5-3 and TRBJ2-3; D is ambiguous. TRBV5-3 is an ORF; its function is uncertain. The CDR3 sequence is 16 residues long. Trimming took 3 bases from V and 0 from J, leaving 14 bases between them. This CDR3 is CARSSFAWRSTDTQYF. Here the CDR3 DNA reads TGTGCCAGAAGCTCCTTTGCTTGGCGGAGCACAGATACGCAGTATTTT.

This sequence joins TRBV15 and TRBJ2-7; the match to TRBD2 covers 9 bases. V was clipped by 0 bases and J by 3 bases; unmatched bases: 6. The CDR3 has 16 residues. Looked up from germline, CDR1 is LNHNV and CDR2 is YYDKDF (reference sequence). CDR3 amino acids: CATSRDYAGGLYEQYF. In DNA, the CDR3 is TGTGCCACCAGCAGAGATTATGCGGGGGGGCTCTACGAGCAGTACTTC.

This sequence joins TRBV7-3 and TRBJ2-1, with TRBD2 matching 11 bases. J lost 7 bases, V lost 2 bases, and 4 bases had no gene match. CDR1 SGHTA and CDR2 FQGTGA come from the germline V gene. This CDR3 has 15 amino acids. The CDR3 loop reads CASSLALAGGNEQFF. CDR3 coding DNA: TGTGCCAGCAGCTTAGCGTTAGCGGGGGGGAATGAGCAGTTCTTC.

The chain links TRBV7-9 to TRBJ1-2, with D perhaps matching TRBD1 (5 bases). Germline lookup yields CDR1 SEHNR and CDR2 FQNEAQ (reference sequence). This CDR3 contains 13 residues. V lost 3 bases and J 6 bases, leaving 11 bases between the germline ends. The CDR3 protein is CASSFPQAHGYTF. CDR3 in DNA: TGTGCCAGCAGCTTTCCACAGGCCCATGGCTACACCTTC.

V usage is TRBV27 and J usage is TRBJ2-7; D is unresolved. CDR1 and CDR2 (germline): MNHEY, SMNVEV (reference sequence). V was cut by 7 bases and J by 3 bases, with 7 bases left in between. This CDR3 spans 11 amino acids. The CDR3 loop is CASTSIYEQYF. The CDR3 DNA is TGTGCCAGCACCTCCATCTACGAGCAGTACTTC.

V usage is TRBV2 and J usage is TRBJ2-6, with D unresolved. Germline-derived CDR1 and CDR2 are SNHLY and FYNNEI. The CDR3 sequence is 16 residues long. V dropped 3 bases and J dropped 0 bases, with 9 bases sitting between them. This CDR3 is CASSDQLLSGANVLTF. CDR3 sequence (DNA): TGTGCCAGCAGTGACCAGCTACTCTCTGGGGCCAACGTCCTGACTTTC. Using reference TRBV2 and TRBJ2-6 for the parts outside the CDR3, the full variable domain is EPEVTQTPSHQVTQMGQEVILRCVPISNHLYFYWYRQILGQKVEFLVSFYNNEISEKSEIFDDQFSVERPDGSNFTLKIRSTKLEDSAMYFCASSDQLLSGANVLTFGAGSRLTVL.